A selection of T cell receptor beta chains follows, all from one sample in a study of T cells in Graves' hyperthyroidism and ophthalmopathy. TCRdb re-derived calls from the multiplex PCR reads in MiXCR, one entry per CDR3 protein. Of about 530,000 distinct CDR3 sequences in the sample, 15% to 20% were seen once. The sample consisted of blood. The source is a woman aged 18 to 35 with Graves' ophthalmopathy. The CDR3 runs from the conserved cysteine through the conserved F or W. The order of the fields is V gene, J gene, clone size, D gene, CDR3 length, CDR3 protein, CDR3 DNA. A D gene is named only where the DNA matches it firmly. The listing skips clone size in some rows; elsewhere it reads once, few, many or a size class.

>TRBV7-9|TRBJ2-5|many|NA|16
CASSIQPGTLSGTQYF
TGTGCCAGCAGCATCCAGCCAGGGACCCTCTCGGGGACCCAGTACTTC
>TRBV5-1|TRBJ2-7|NA|TRBD2|16
CASSLDGLAGSYEQYF
TGCGCCAGCAGCTTGGACGGACTAGCGGGGTCCTACGAGCAGTACTTC
>TRBV2|TRBJ1-1|NA|NA|14
CASSGELMGTEASF
TGTGCCAGCAGTGGCGAACTGATGGGGACTGAAGCTTCCTTT
>TRBV20-1|TRBJ2-2|few|TRBD1|16
CSATRRDRGSLGELFF
TGCAGTGCTACACGCCGGGACAGGGGGTCTTTAGGGGAGCTGTTTTTT
>TRBV5-1|TRBJ2-2|many|TRBD1|16
CASSLDGTGVRGELFF
TGCGCCAGCAGCTTGGATGGGACAGGGGTGCGCGGGGAGCTGTTTTTT
>TRBV2|TRBJ2-1|many|TRBD2|15
CASSEGLAGGDEQFF
TGTGCCAGCAGTGAAGGGTTAGCGGGAGGGGATGAGCAGTTCTTC
>TRBV2|TRBJ1-3|many|TRBD1|14
CASNWDRQRNTIYF
TGTGCCAGCAATTGGGACAGGCAACGAAACACCATATATTTT
>TRBV6-5|TRBJ2-1|NA|NA|15
CASSYSTGRVNEQFF
TGTGCCAGCAGTTACTCGACAGGGAGGGTCAATGAGCAGTTCTTC
>TRBV27|TRBJ2-5|many|NA|14
CASSLTSRGETQYF
TGTGCCAGCAGTTTAACATCTAGAGGAGAGACCCAGTACTTC
>TRBV20-1|TRBJ1-3|NA|NA|15
CSAREGPSSGNTIYF
TGCAGTGCTAGAGAGGGGCCGAGCTCTGGAAACACCATATATTTT
>TRBV6-2/TRBV6-3|TRBJ2-3|few|NA|13
CATRAPWGDTQYF
TGTGCCACCCGGGCCCCATGGGGAGATACGCAGTATTTT
>TRBV5-4|TRBJ1-1|NA|NA|15
CASSLVAGRDTEAFF
TGTGCCAGCAGCTTGGTAGCCGGGAGGGACACTGAAGCTTTCTTT
>TRBV11-2|TRBJ1-2|NA|TRBD1|14
CASSTQTGIYGYTF
TGTGCCAGCAGCACACAGACAGGGATCTATGGCTACACCTTC
>TRBV3-1|TRBJ2-7|few|NA|17
CASSQDWGDGSYYEQYF
TGTGCCAGCAGCCAAGACTGGGGTGACGGGTCCTACTACGAGCAGTACTTC
>TRBV20-1|TRBJ1-6|many|NA|16
CSARDRAYRSNSPLHF
TGCAGTGCTAGAGATAGGGCGTACAGGTCTAATTCACCCCTCCACTTT
>TRBV19|TRBJ1-1|few|NA|15
CASSIWRGEFAEAFF
TGTGCCAGTAGTATTTGGAGAGGGGAATTCGCTGAAGCTTTCTTT
>TRBV19|TRBJ2-5|few|TRBD2|16
CASSSTGTSGQETQYF
TGTGCCAGTAGTTCCACCGGGACTAGCGGACAAGAGACCCAGTACTTC
>TRBV13|TRBJ1-3|few|NA|14
CASSYGPPGNTIYF
TGTGCCAGCAGCTATGGACCACCTGGAAACACCATATATTTT
>TRBV5-1|TRBJ1-1|many|NA|11
CASRTATEAFF
TGCGCCAGCAGGACAGCCACTGAAGCTTTCTTT
>TRBV12-3/TRBV12-4|TRBJ2-7|many|NA|16
CASSLALARRSYEQYF
TGTGCCAGCAGTTTAGCCTTAGCTAGGCGATCCTACGAGCAGTACTTC
>TRBV28|TRBJ1-5|many|NA|17
CASISTARGYSNQPQHF
TGTGCCAGCATATCTACCGCACGAGGATATAGCAATCAGCCCCAGCATTTT
>TRBV20-1|TRBJ2-3|few|TRBD2|19
CSAPEPLAGGIVGTDTQYF
TGCAGTGCCCCAGAACCTCTAGCGGGAGGTATTGTTGGCACAGATACGCAGTATTTT
>TRBV7-9|TRBJ2-5|few|NA|15
CASSWISDRQETQYF
TGTGCCAGCAGCTGGATCTCGGACAGACAAGAGACCCAGTACTTC
>TRBV7-8|TRBJ2-3|many|NA|15
CASSLESSSTDTQYF
TGTGCCAGCAGCTTAGAGTCATCTAGCACAGATACGCAGTATTTT
>TRBV6-1|TRBJ2-3|many|TRBD2|18
CASSADGVTAGGTDTQYF
TGTGCCAGCAGCGCTGATGGGGTCACGGCGGGAGGCACAGATACGCAGTATTTT
>TRBV3-1|TRBJ2-4|many|NA|11
CASSQGWVQYF
TGTGCCAGCAGCCAAGGTTGGGTTCAGTACTTC
>TRBV6-1|TRBJ1-5|few|TRBD1|15
CASIQDRGFNQPQHF
TGTGCCAGCATCCAGGACAGGGGGTTTAATCAGCCCCAGCATTTT
>TRBV7-2|TRBJ2-3|NA|NA|15
CASSSRGGATDTQYF
TGTGCCAGCAGTTCTAGGGGGGGCGCCACAGATACGCAGTATTTT
>TRBV29-1|TRBJ1-1|NA|NA|12
CSADLLNTEAFF
TGCAGCGCCGACCTCCTGAACACTGAAGCTTTCTTT
>TRBV2|TRBJ2-1|many|TRBD1|15
CASRKTGGSYNEQFF
TGTGCCAGCAGGAAGACAGGGGGCTCCTACAATGAGCAGTTCTTC
>TRBV10-1|TRBJ1-1|many|TRBD1|14
CASSEGTGDTEAFF
TGCGCCAGCAGTGAGGGGACAGGGGACACTGAAGCTTTCTTT
>TRBV11-2|TRBJ1-3|many|TRBD1|15
CASSLPGQARNTIYF
TGTGCCAGCAGCTTACCGGGACAGGCGAGAAACACCATATATTTT
>TRBV18|TRBJ2-7|NA|NA|15
CASSRSGGASYEQYF
TGTGCCAGCTCACGTTCGGGCGGGGCCTCCTACGAGCAGTACTTC